The rows below give T cell receptor beta chains drawn from one sample of a study of blood T cell repertoires in COVID-19. TCRdb keeps only in-frame clones here, not all; method: immunoSEQ multiplex PCR. The table records around 250,000 clones, about 86% of them present only once. Sequencing was carried out using PBMCs or T cells enriched from blood (not recorded which). The receptor set was obtained from a man under 40 with acute COVID-19. Each CDR3 is given with its conserved first and last residue. The D gene is left open where the match is weak. The listing skips clone size in some rows; elsewhere it reads once, few, many or a size class.

j_call,d_call,v_call,cdr3_length,clone_size,cdr3_nt,cdr3_aa
TRBJ2-5,-,TRBV7-9,14,once,TGTGCCAGCAGCTTAGCGATGCAGCAAGAGACCCAGTACTTC,CASSLAMQQETQYF
TRBJ1-5,TRBD1,TRBV6-5,14,-,TGTGCCAGCAGTTCCCGACAGGGCTTTCAGCCCCAGCATTTT,CASSSRQGFQPQHF
TRBJ1-6,-,TRBV5-4,13,-,TGTGCCAGCAGCTTGGTCCAGAATTCACCCCTCCACTTT,CASSLVQNSPLHF
TRBJ1-4,TRBD1,TRBV7-6,16,-,TGTGCCAGCAGCTCCCTCCCGGGACAGCTATTTGAAAAACTGTTTTTT,CASSSLPGQLFEKLFF
TRBJ2-1,TRBD2,TRBV2,15,-,TGTGCCAGCAGTGAAGGACTAGCGTCCTACAATGAGCAGTTCTTC,CASSEGLASYNEQFF
TRBJ2-1,TRBD1,TRBV27,16,-,TGTGCCAGCAGTTTTAGCCCAACCGGGACAGGGCATGAGCAGTTCTTC,CASSFSPTGTGHEQFF
TRBJ2-5,-,TRBV30,11,-,TGTGCCTGGAACCCCGGGGGGACCCAGTACTTC,CAWNPGGTQYF
TRBJ1-2,TRBD1,TRBV28,13,few,TGTGCCAGCAGCCAGCAGGACAGGGATGGCTACACCTTC,CASSQQDRDGYTF
TRBJ1-5,-,TRBV6-5,16,-,TGTGCCAGCAGTTACTCTCCACCCTATAGCAATCAGCCCCAGCATTTT,CASSYSPPYSNQPQHF
TRBJ1-1,-,TRBV11-2,14,few,TGTGCCACCCAAGAGGGCCTTTGGAACACTGAAGCTTTCTTT,CATQEGLWNTEAFF